The 23 T cell receptor beta chains below come from one sample, sequenced in a study of metastatic and nonmetastatic thyroid tumors. All patients reached thyroid surgery having received no treatment beforehand. TCRdb used MiXCR to call clones anew from the PCR reads. This sample carries 20,000 to 25,000 clones, roughly 12% of them seen once, and the ten largest clones take 7.6%. Sample: blood. These receptors came from a female donor with papillary thyroid cancer or a benign thyroid nodule (not recorded which). Some clones in this sample may be carry-over from other donors' samples.

This clone was recorded many times. J is TRBJ1-1 and V is TRBV4-1; 7 nucleotides align to TRBD1. The J segment lost 6 bases and the V segment lost 3 bases, leaving 7 bases of the junction unmatched. The germline CDR1 and CDR2 sequences are MGHRA and YSYEKL. The CDR3 runs to 14 residues. The CDR3 here is CASSQRQGPPEAFF. CDR3 DNA: TGCGCCAGCAGCCAGAGACAGGGCCCCCCTGAAGCTTTCTTT.

This clone showed up many times. The chain joins TRBV7-6 to TRBJ2-7; TRBD2 matches at 7 bases. The CDR3 covers 17 residues. V lost 6 bases to trimming and J lost 1 base; unmatched junction nucleotides: 15. In germline, CDR1 is SGHVS, CDR2 FNYEAQ. The CDR3 is CASSKDLPAGISYEQYF. The CDR3 DNA sequence: TGTGCCAGCAGTAAAGACTTGCCAGCGGGAATTTCCTACGAGCAGTACTTC.

At least ten counts were recorded for this clone. The chain uses TRBV29-1 and TRBJ2-7, with D possibly TRBD1 on 5 matching bases. The CDR3 contains 12 residues. Trimming left V 4 bases short and J 0 bases short, with 7 bases between. Germline loops: CDR1 SQVTM, CDR2 ANQGSEA. The CDR3 DNA follows: TGCAGCGTTGTAGGGGACTCCTACGAGCAGTACTTC. As protein: CSVVGDSYEQYF.

The rearrangement links TRBV5-4 to TRBJ2-3; 11 positions agree with TRBD1. Germline CDR1 and CDR2: SGHNT and YYREEE (reference sequence). The CDR3 has 16 amino acids. The V segment lost 0 bases and the J segment 3 bases; nucleotides outside the gene matches: 3. This CDR3 is CASSLGGQGATDTQYF. The CDR3 nucleotides are TGTGCCAGCAGCTTGGGAGGACAGGGGGCAACAGATACGCAGTATTTT.

This clone was seen ten or more times. Other nucleotide sequences in the sample specify the same CDR3. This chain joins TRBV20-1 and TRBJ2-3, with D tentatively TRBD1 (6 bases). Deletions cut 0 bases from V and 9 bases from J, with 13 bases between. Germline values: CDR1 DFQATT, CDR2 SNEGSKA (reference sequence). This CDR3 spans 13 amino acids. The CDR3 DNA follows: TGCAGTGCTAGAGACTACAGGGAAGACACGCAGTATTTT. Translating it yields CSARDYREDTQYF.

This clone has ten or more counts. CDR3 sequence reads: CASSGGLAGGISYNEQFF. In nucleotides, the CDR3 is TGTGCCAGCAGTGGGGGGCTAGCGGGAGGGATATCCTACAATGAGCAGTTCTTC. The V and J genes are TRBV2 and TRBJ2-1; TRBD2 agrees at 12 bases. Germline V CDR1 and CDR2: SNHLY, FYNNEI. This CDR3 is built from 18 residues. V lost 4 bases to trimming and J lost 1 base; unmatched junction nucleotides: 8.

Ten or more counts support this clone. The rearrangement joins TRBV4-1 to TRBJ1-5, with TRBD1 identical over 10 bases. Germline V gives CDR1 MGHRA, CDR2 YSYEKL. The length of the CDR3 is 17 residues. V trimming: 1 base; J trimming: 6 bases; junction bases outside the gene matches: 9. The CDR3 loop is CASSQAARDRGGQPQHF. The CDR3 nucleotides are TGCGCCAGCAGCCAAGCAGCCCGGGACAGGGGTGGTCAGCCCCAGCATTTT.

On this clone itself: Lacking the conserved final phenylalanine or tryptophan, this CDR3 likely reflects a read error. This chain uses TRBV6-1 with TRBJ2-7; D unclear. V lost 5 bases and J lost 2, with 16 bases in between. The germline CDR1 and CDR2 sequences are MNHNS and SASEGT. There are 15 residues in the CDR3. CDR3 DNA sequence: TGTGCCAGCAGTCTGCGGACCGGCGGTACCTACGAGCAGTACTTA. Encoded protein: CASSLRTGGTYEQYL.

CDR3 in amino acids: CSARSSWKDEQYF. As DNA, the CDR3 is TGCAGTGCTAGGTCTAGCTGGAAGGACGAGCAGTACTTC. The rearrangement joins TRBV20-1 to TRBJ2-7; the D gene is possibly TRBD2 (5 bases). The germline CDR1 and CDR2 sequences are DFQATT and SNEGSKA (reference sequence). The CDR3 consists of 13 residues. The ends were cut back, 3 bases at V and 5 bases at J, with 14 bases in the middle.

This clone has more than one count but fewer than ten. The V and J genes are TRBV19 and TRBJ2-7; 9 positions match TRBD1. In germline, CDR1 is LNHDA, CDR2 SQIVND (reference sequence). The length of the CDR3 is 13 residues. J lost 2 bases, V lost 9 bases, and 5 bases had no gene match. CDR3 residues: CASTGTGPYEQYF. The CDR3 DNA reads TGTGCCAGCACGGGGACAGGGCCCTACGAGCAGTACTTC.

The sample holds a few counts of this clone. The genes are TRBV27 and TRBJ2-7; D possibly matches TRBD1 or TRBD2 (6 bases each). The CDR3 is 13 amino acids. Germline loops: CDR1 MNHEY, CDR2 SMNVEV (reference sequence). V dropped 3 bases and J dropped 6 bases, with 12 bases sitting between them. The CDR3 coding sequence is TGTGCCAGCAGTTTTTCGGGGGCGAGCGAGCAGTACTTC. Its translation is CASSFSGASEQYF.

This clone was counted ten times or more. The chain carries TRBV19 and TRBJ2-1; TRBD1 aligns across 7 bases. CDR1 is LNHDA and CDR2 is SQIVND in the germline V gene (reference sequence). CDR3 length equals 16 residues. The J segment lost 4 bases and the V segment lost 5 bases, leaving 11 bases of the junction unmatched. The CDR3 DNA reads as TGTGCCAGTAGTCAACCACCGGGACAGCTATACAATGAGCAGTTCTTC. Translation: CASSQPPGQLYNEQFF.

With regard to this clone: A junction end diverges from the germline sequence, so it may reflect a read error. V usage is TRBV6-2 or TRBV6-3 and J usage is TRBJ2-7; D remains unclear. The germline CDR1 and CDR2 sequences are MNHEY and SVGEGT. CDR3 length equals 13 residues. The CDR3 region has the DNA TGTGCCCTCGCGGCTGGGCCGTACTACGAGCAATACTTC. Translating gives CALAAGPYYEQYF.

This clone showed up many times. J is TRBJ2-6 and V is TRBV7-6; D call uncertain. Germline V gives CDR1 SGHVS, CDR2 FNYEAQ. This CDR3 has 13 amino acids. Trimming shortened V by 2 bases and J by 4 bases, and 3 bases separated the two germline ends. CDR3 residues: CASSLPGANVLTF. CDR3 sequence (DNA): TGTGCCAGCAGCTTACCGGGGGCCAACGTCCTGACTTTC.

On this clone: The junction and the germline gene differ at one end; a read error may be behind it. The chain is built from TRBV7-7 and TRBJ2-3, with D tentatively TRBD1 or TRBD2 (5 bases each). CDR3 length equals 15 residues. Germline V gene lookup returns CDR1 SSHAT and CDR2 FNYEAQ (reference sequence). The CDR3 DNA sequence: TGTGCCAGCATCCCAACCGGGACCTTCACAAATACGCAGTATTTT. Translation: CASIPTGTFTNTQYF.

Sample share makes this clone medium-sized. The rearrangement uses TRBV12-3 or TRBV12-4 and TRBJ2-2; 7 positions agree with TRBD2. After removal of 5 bases from V and 5 bases from J, the junction contained 11 bases not matched to a gene. CDR3 length equals 16 residues. Here the CDR3 reads CASSPWGGGRTGELFF. CDR3 DNA: TGTGCCAGCAGTCCCTGGGGGGGAGGGCGGACCGGGGAGCTGTTTTTT.

This clone was counted many times. The rearrangement links TRBV10-3 to TRBJ1-5; tentatively, D is TRBD1 (5 bases). Germline values: CDR1 ENHRY, CDR2 SYGVKD. The CDR3 loop spans 13 amino acids. Trimming left V 11 bases short and J 4 bases short, with 15 bases between. CDR3 sequence: CAAGGDGNQPQHF. The CDR3 DNA sequence: TGTGCCGCCGGGGGGGATGGGAATCAGCCCCAGCATTTT.

Comment on this clone: A read error may produce the germline difference seen at one junction end. This chain joins TRBV20-1 and TRBJ2-7, with D perhaps matching TRBD1 or TRBD2 (5 bases each). Germline loops: CDR1 DFQATT, CDR2 SNEGSKA (reference sequence). This CDR3 has 13 residues. CDR3 bases: TGCAGTGATAGAGGGGAAGCTGAGGTGGAGCAGTACTTC. Encoded protein: CSDRGEAEVEQYF.

The chain couples TRBV6-2 or TRBV6-3 to TRBJ2-2; 10 positions match TRBD2. J gave up 5 bases and V 7 bases, and 1 base lay outside the gene matches. This CDR3 comprises 13 residues. Germline lookup yields CDR1 MNHEY and CDR2 SVGEGT. The CDR3 DNA is TGTGCCAGCAAGACTAGCGGGACCGGGGAGCTGTTTTTT. Protein product: CASKTSGTGELFF.

This chain connects TRBV6-1 to TRBJ1-5; 7 bases line up with TRBD1. Germline assignment: CDR1 MNHNS and CDR2 SASEGT. J gave up 0 bases and V 3 bases, and 5 bases lay outside the gene matches. The CDR3 extends over 16 amino acids. CDR3 sequence (DNA): TGTGCCAGCAGTGAGGCAGGGGGATTTAGCAATCAGCCCCAGCATTTT. It specifies CASSEAGGFSNQPQHF.

About this clone itself: Being one base from a much bigger clone, this may be a read error. The V and J genes are TRBV18 and TRBJ1-5; possible D gene TRBD1, 6 bases. Per germline, CDR1 KGHSH and CDR2 LQKENI. The CDR3 runs to 14 residues. Trimming took 3 bases from V and 12 from J, leaving 18 bases between them. In DNA form, the CDR3 reads TGTGCCAGCTCACCGACGGGGGGCATGGAGCTCCAGCATTTT. Its translation is CASSPTGGMELQHF.

A few counts support this clone. This CDR3 reads CASSYSVGQGKGNTIYF. The CDR3 DNA reads TGTGCCAGCAGTTACTCGGTGGGACAGGGGAAAGGAAACACCATATATTTT. J is TRBJ1-3 and V is TRBV6-6; TRBD1 agrees at 10 bases. CDR1 is MNHNY and CDR2 is SVGAGI in the germline V gene (reference sequence). The CDR3 runs to 17 residues. With 0 bases clipped from V and 4 bases from J, the junction kept 6 bases outside the gene matches.

This clone was counted ten times or more. V gene TRBV2 combines with J gene TRBJ1-4; D unresolved. The CDR3 length is 11 residues. V lost 3 bases, J lost 8 bases, and 4 bases lay in between. Germline assignment: CDR1 SNHLY and CDR2 FYNNEI. In DNA form, the CDR3 reads TGTGCCAGCAGTGACAGGGAAAAACTGTTTTTT. Amino acids: CASSDREKLFF.